These 24 T cell receptor beta chains were all obtained from the same sample, sequenced in a study of shared clonotypes between healthy human individuals. The protocol was immunoSEQ multiplex PCR, while the TCRdb copy is restricted to in-frame clones and leaves out a portion. The data contain 2,500,000 or so clones, 85% to 95% of them singletons. Sequencing was carried out using naive CD4+ T cells from PBMCs. Stated subset: CD45RA+ positively selected. All receptors derive from a man younger than 35 in good health. Some clones in this sample may be carry-over from other donors' samples.

Turning to this clone: Other DNA sequences from this sample encode an identical CDR3 as well. The V and J genes are TRBV6-1 and TRBJ2-5, with TRBD1 matching over 7 bases. With 5 bases clipped from V and 5 bases from J, the junction kept 8 bases outside the gene matches. CDR1 is MNHNS and CDR2 is SASEGT in the germline V gene. The CDR3 runs to 14 residues. The CDR3 loop reads CASSSGGLGETQYF. The CDR3, as DNA: TGTGCCAGCAGTTCAGGGGGTTTGGGGGAGACCCAGTACTTC.

This rearrangement joins TRBV30 to TRBJ2-5, with TRBD2 matching 7 bases. The germline V gene encodes CDR1 GTSNPN and CDR2 SVGIG (reference sequence). The CDR3 has 12 residues. J lost 11 bases, V lost 5 bases, and 11 bases had no gene match. CDR3 sequence reads: CAWGLGGSLQYF. The CDR3 DNA reads as TGTGCCTGGGGCCTTGGCGGGAGCCTGCAGTACTTC.

With regard to this clone: The same CDR3 also results from other DNA sequences found in this sample. This sequence joins TRBV5-1 and TRBJ2-1; D uncertain. This CDR3 spans 12 amino acids. Trimming stripped 0 bases from V and 7 bases from J, with 5 bases between. The germline V gene encodes CDR1 SGHRS and CDR2 YFSETQ. The CDR3 region is CASSLERNEQFF. CDR3 DNA sequence: TGCGCCAGCAGCTTGGAGAGGAATGAGCAGTTCTTC.

This chain joins TRBV10-3 and TRBJ1-5; 7 nucleotides line up with TRBD1. V was pared by 7 bases and J by 8 bases, with 8 bases of the junction left unmatched. The CDR3 length is 13 residues. Germline-derived CDR1 and CDR2 are ENHRY and SYGVKD. In DNA form, the CDR3 reads TGTGCCATCACCAGGGGGGTAGAGGAGCCCCAGCATTTT. Translated, it gives CAITRGVEEPQHF.

V is TRBV19 and J is TRBJ1-2; 7 bases align to TRBD1. The CDR3 is 13 amino acids. V lost 7 bases to trimming and J lost 5 bases; unmatched junction nucleotides: 7. In germline, CDR1 is LNHDA, CDR2 SQIVND (reference sequence). The CDR3 is CASTPGQFYGYTF. For the CDR3, the DNA is TGTGCCAGTACACCGGGACAGTTTTATGGCTACACCTTC.

The chain combines TRBV28 with TRBJ1-2, with 7 bases fitting TRBD1. The CDR3 length is 13 residues. In germline, CDR1 is MDHEN, CDR2 SYDVKM. With V trimmed by 7 bases and J by 0 bases, 2 bases remained unmatched. CDR3: CASIQGANYGYTF. In nucleotides, the CDR3 is TGTGCCAGCATCCAGGGGGCTAACTATGGCTACACCTTC.

The V gene is TRBV6-6, the J gene TRBJ2-1, with D unresolved. V was clipped by 8 bases and J by 4 bases, with 6 bases between them. Germline V CDR1 and CDR2: MNHNY, SVGAGI (reference sequence). The CDR3 consists of 11 residues. The CDR3 spells CASGVYNEQFF. CDR3 coding DNA: TGTGCCAGCGGGGTTTACAATGAGCAGTTCTTC.

The chain joins TRBV21-1 to TRBJ2-5; the table assigns TRBD2, which was not confirmed against the DNA. TRBV21-1 is termed a pseudogene. The CDR3 is made up of 16 amino acids. The CDR3 nucleotides are TGTGCCAGCAACTTTAGCGGGAGGGGAATCGAAGAGACCCAGTACTTC. Protein sequence: CASNFSGRGIEETQYF.

The chain is built from TRBV15 and TRBJ2-3, with a possible D match to TRBD1 (6 bases). Germline loops: CDR1 LNHNV, CDR2 YYDKDF (reference sequence). Trimming pared 3 bases from V and 0 bases from J, leaving 13 bases between. This CDR3 comprises 16 residues. The CDR3 sequence is CATSSARTASTDTQYF. CDR3 bases: TGTGCCACCAGCAGTGCCCGGACAGCTAGCACAGATACGCAGTATTTT.

The chain links TRBV5-1 to TRBJ2-2; TRBD1 might be the D (7 bases). V was cut by 4 bases and J by 5 bases, with 12 bases left in between. CDR1 is SGHRS and CDR2 is YFSETQ in the germline V gene. The CDR3 length is 14 residues. CDR3 nucleotide sequence: TGCGCCAGCAGCCGACCAGGGGGGACCGGGGAGCTGTTTTTT. Translation: CASSRPGGTGELFF. The entire variable domain, with the rest obtained from reference TRBV5-1 and TRBJ2-2, is as follows: KAGVTQTPRYLIKTRGQQVTLSCSPISGHRSVSWYQQTPGQGLQFLFEYFSETQRNKGNFPGRFSGRQFSNSRSEMNVSTLELGDSALYLCASSRPGGTGELFFGEGSRLTVL.

For this clone: Other DNA sequences in the sample encode the same CDR3. The chain is built from TRBV18 and TRBJ1-1; D remains unclear. There are 12 residues in the CDR3. Trimming took 4 bases from V and 2 from J, leaving 5 bases between them. Per germline, CDR1 KGHSH and CDR2 LQKENI. In DNA form, the CDR3 reads TGTGCCAGCTCACGCCCCAACACTGAAGCTTTCTTT. It codes for CASSRPNTEAFF.

V and J are TRBV11-2 and TRBJ2-7; D is undetermined. The ends were cut back, 5 bases at V and 6 bases at J, with 17 bases in the middle. Germline lookup yields CDR1 SGHAT and CDR2 FQNNGV. The length of the CDR3 is 14 residues. The CDR3 DNA reads as TGTGCCAGCAGCATAAACGTGACGCCAGGCGAGCAGTACTTC. It is translated as CASSINVTPGEQYF. The whole variable domain, remainder taken from reference TRBV11-2 and TRBJ2-7, is EAGVAQSPRYKIIEKRQSVAFWCNPISGHATLYWYQQILGQGPKLLIQFQNNGVVDDSQLPKDRFSAERLKGVDSTLKIQPAKLEDSAVYLCASSINVTPGEQYFGPGTRLTVT.

The chain joins TRBV15 to TRBJ2-2; 8 positions agree with TRBD1. Germline V lookup: CDR1 LNHNV, CDR2 YYDKDF (reference sequence). CDR3 length: 16 residues. The junction had 7 bases not matched to a gene; V was cut back by 3 bases and J by 4 bases. CDR3 DNA sequence: TGTGCCACCAGCAGGGGGACAGGCCCGCTCACCGGGGAGCTGTTTTTT. Protein: CATSRGTGPLTGELFF.

J is TRBJ2-5 and V is TRBV7-6; TRBD2 agrees at 10 bases. The CDR3 length is 16 residues. Germline V gene sequence: CDR1 SGHVS, CDR2 FNYEAQ. V shed 4 bases and J 2 bases; nucleotides not matched to a gene: 7. CDR3 residues: CASSSGTSETQETQYF. The DNA for the CDR3 is TGTGCCAGCAGCTCCGGGACTAGCGAGACTCAAGAGACCCAGTACTTC.

This chain uses TRBV19 with TRBJ2-7; D perhaps matches TRBD2 (6 bases). The V end lost 6 bases, the J end lost 4 bases, and 16 bases lay between the germline ends. Germline CDR1 is LNHDA and CDR2 is SQIVND (reference sequence). The CDR3 has 14 residues. CDR3: CASSLTSGEYEQYF. CDR3 sequence (DNA): TGTGCCAGTAGCCTCACGTCGGGGGAATACGAGCAGTACTTC.

This clone was seen a handful of times. In the same sample, other DNA sequences code for this CDR3. This chain joins TRBV2 and TRBJ1-1; weak D call: TRBD1 (5 bases). The germline V gene has CDR1 SNHLY and CDR2 FYNNEI. The CDR3 is 13 amino acids. Between the trimmed V and J ends, which lost 4 bases and 0 bases, there was a span of 6 bases. The CDR3 is CASSAGLNTEAFF. The CDR3 bases are TGTGCCAGCAGTGCAGGGTTGAACACTGAAGCTTTCTTT.

The J gene is TRBJ2-6, the V gene TRBV5-1, with D maybe TRBD2 (5 bases). Germline values: CDR1 SGHRS, CDR2 YFSETQ. This CDR3 region has 16 residues. Trimming removed 4 bases from V and 0 bases from J, with 11 bases in between. CDR3 sequence (DNA): TGCGCCAGCAGCCCGGGGTATGACTCTGGGGCCAACGTCCTGACTTTC. It codes for CASSPGYDSGANVLTF. The whole variable domain, filled in from reference TRBV5-1 and TRBJ2-6, reads KAGVTQTPRYLIKTRGQQVTLSCSPISGHRSVSWYQQTPGQGLQFLFEYFSETQRNKGNFPGRFSGRQFSNSRSEMNVSTLELGDSALYLCASSPGYDSGANVLTFGAGSRLTVL.

The rearrangement uses TRBV11-3 and TRBJ1-1; D is possibly TRBD1 (6 bases). V lost 0 bases, J lost 2 bases, and 16 bases lay in between. This CDR3 is built from 17 residues. Germline V gene sequence: CDR1 SGHNT, CDR2 YENEEA. The CDR3 DNA sequence: TGTGCCAGCAGCTTAGATGAAGCATGGGGACAAAACACTGAAGCTTTCTTT. Translation: CASSLDEAWGQNTEAFF.

This clone was detected a few times. The V and J genes are TRBV28 and TRBJ1-5; no reliable D call. Germline-derived CDR1 and CDR2 are MDHEN and SYDVKM. V was shortened by 3 bases and J by 11 bases, with 8 bases between the two germline ends. This CDR3 contains 11 residues. CDR3 nucleotide sequence: TGTGCCAGCAGTTTTGTGGGGTCCCAGCATTTT. It translates to CASSFVGSQHF.

This clone was recorded once. This CDR3 is CASKRHGDQPQHF. The CDR3 coding sequence is TGTGCCAGCAAGAGACACGGGGATCAGCCCCAGCATTTT. The chain couples TRBV6-5 to TRBJ1-5; D gene unclear. CDR1 and CDR2 from the germline V gene are MNHEY and SVGAGI. This CDR3 has 13 amino acids. Trimming removed 7 bases from V and 5 bases from J, with 12 bases in between.

J is TRBJ2-7 and V is TRBV11-2; weak D call: TRBD1 (5 bases). There are 13 residues in the CDR3. The germline gives CDR1 SGHAT, CDR2 FQNNGV. Trimming removed 2 bases from V and 3 bases from J, with 8 bases in between. The CDR3 bases are TGTGCCAGCAGCTTAAGCAGGGTCTACGAGCAGTACTTC. Amino acid sequence: CASSLSRVYEQYF.

This sequence joins TRBV28 and TRBJ2-1; 9 nucleotides line up with TRBD2. CDR1 and CDR2 (germline): MDHEN, SYDVKM. The CDR3 extends over 16 amino acids. The V segment lost 4 bases and the J segment 2 bases; nucleotides outside the gene matches: 6. For the CDR3, the DNA is TGTGCCAGCAGTTCGCGACTAGCGGATACCTACAATGAGCAGTTCTTC. It is translated as CASSSRLADTYNEQFF.

The chain links TRBV11-2 to TRBJ2-3; D not resolved. The CDR3 sequence is 14 residues long. Germline CDR1 and CDR2: SGHAT and FQNNGV. Deletions cut 1 base from V and 4 bases from J, with 9 bases between. The CDR3 loop is CASSLVAPPDTQYF. CDR3 DNA sequence: TGTGCCAGCAGCTTAGTAGCCCCTCCAGATACGCAGTATTTT.

The chain links TRBV4-1 to TRBJ1-5, with D hard to call. The CDR3 is 17 residues long. Trimming stripped 0 bases from V and 0 bases from J, with 12 bases between. Looked up from germline, CDR1 is MGHRA and CDR2 is YSYEKL. Written as DNA, the CDR3 is TGCGCCAGCAGCCAAGAGTTGCGCGGGGTTAGCAATCAGCCCCAGCATTTT. The encoded protein is CASSQELRGVSNQPQHF.